This TCR beta chain was sequenced for a study of T cells in Graves' hyperthyroidism and ophthalmopathy. This CDR3 comprises 13 residues. V was clipped by 5 bases and J by 4 bases, with 11 bases between them. Germline CDR1 and CDR2: MDHEN and SYDVKM. Amplified TCR beta CDR3 regions derived from RNA transcripts. The HTBI primer set drove a first-round RT-PCR of the TCR CDR3. TCRdb re-analysed the multiplex PCR reads in MiXCR, keeping a single row per CDR3 protein. The repertoire includes about 290,000 distinct CDR3 sequences, 12% to 15% of them detected once, and 7.9% sits in the top ten. An absence of ophthalmopathy progression within 18 months meant stable Graves' hyperthyroidism.

The TCR comes from a woman in her 40s with Graves' hyperthyroidism. Sequences were obtained from blood. The chain combines TRBV28 with TRBJ2-5, with D possibly being TRBD2 (6 bases). The CDR3, as DNA: TGTGCCAGCAGTACCGGGAGTCGAGAGACCCAGTACTTC. It is translated as CASSTGSRETQYF.